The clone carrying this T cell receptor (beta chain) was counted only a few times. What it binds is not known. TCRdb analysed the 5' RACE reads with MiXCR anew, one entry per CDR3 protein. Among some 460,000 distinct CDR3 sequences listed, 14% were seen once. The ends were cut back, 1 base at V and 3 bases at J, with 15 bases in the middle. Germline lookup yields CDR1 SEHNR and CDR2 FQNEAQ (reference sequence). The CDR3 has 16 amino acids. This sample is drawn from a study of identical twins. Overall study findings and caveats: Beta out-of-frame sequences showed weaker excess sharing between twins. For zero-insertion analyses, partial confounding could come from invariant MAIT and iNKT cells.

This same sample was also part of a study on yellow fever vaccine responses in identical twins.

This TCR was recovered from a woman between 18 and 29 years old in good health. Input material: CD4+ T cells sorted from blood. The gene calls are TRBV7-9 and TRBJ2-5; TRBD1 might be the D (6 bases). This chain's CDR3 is CASSLVDRLLKETQYF. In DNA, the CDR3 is TGTGCCAGCAGCTTAGTGGACAGACTCCTTAAAGAGACCCAGTACTTC.